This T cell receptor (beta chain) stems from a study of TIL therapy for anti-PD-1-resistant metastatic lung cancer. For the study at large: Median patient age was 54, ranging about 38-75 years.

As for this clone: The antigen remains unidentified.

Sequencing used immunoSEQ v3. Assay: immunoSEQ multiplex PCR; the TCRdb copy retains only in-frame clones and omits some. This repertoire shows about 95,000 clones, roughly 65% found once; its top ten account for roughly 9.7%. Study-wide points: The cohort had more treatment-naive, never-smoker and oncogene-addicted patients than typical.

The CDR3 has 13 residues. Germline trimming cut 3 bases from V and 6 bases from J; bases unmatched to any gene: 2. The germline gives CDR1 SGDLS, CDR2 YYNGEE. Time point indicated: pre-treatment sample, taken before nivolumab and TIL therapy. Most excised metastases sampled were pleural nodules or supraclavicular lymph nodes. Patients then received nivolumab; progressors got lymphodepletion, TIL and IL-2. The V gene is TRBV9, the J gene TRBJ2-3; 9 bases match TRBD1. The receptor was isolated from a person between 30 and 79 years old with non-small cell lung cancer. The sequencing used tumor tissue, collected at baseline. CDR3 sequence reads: CASSETGGDTQYF. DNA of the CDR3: TGTGCCAGCAGCGAGACAGGGGGGGATACGCAGTATTTT.